This T cell receptor (beta chain) was retrieved from a study of cytomegalovirus exposure and HLA in healthy donors. Study observations and caveats: A list of roughly 160 TCR beta chains associated with cytomegalovirus was given. Information on immune exposure was restricted to one variable (CMV serostatus).

Researchers ran the PCR with 60 Vbeta and 13 Jbeta primers. This table comes from immunoSEQ multiplex PCR, and its TCRdb copy is limited to in-frame clones, with some not included. The repertoire holds some 67,000 clones, roughly 78% seen once, with 9.7% in the top ten. Donors consisted of healthy bone marrow donors. Germline V lookup: CDR1 SEHNR, CDR2 FQNEAQ (reference sequence). This CDR3 comprises 14 residues. Concerning this clone: Its antigen is unidentified.

This sequence originates from a man aged 35 to 55 in good health and CMV-seronegative. This chain uses TRBV7-9 with TRBJ2-5, with 7 bases matching TRBD1. The J call may be wrong; the DNA end is better matched by TRBJ2-7. The sequenced material came from PBMCs. The CDR3 is CASSRGQERYEQYF. CDR3 sequence (DNA): TGTGCCAGCAGCCGTGGACAGGAGCGCTACGAGCAGTACTTC.